This paragraph covers one TCR beta chain sequence. The entry originates in a study of control samples from healthy donors and cancer patients. TCRdb keeps only in-frame clones here, not all; method: immunoSEQ multiplex PCR. The sample carries 130,000 or so clones, about 88% recorded once. The CDR3 consists of 14 residues. Germline V lookup: CDR1 SGDLS, CDR2 YYNGEE. Between the trimmed V and J ends, which lost 3 bases and 7 bases, there was a span of 17 bases. The TCR was taken from a man aged 50-59 years in good health. The chain has TRBV9 and TRBJ2-7; D may be TRBD1 (6 bases). The sequenced sample was blood. The CDR3, as DNA: TGTGCCAGCAGCGCTACAGGGTTTTCGAGGGAGCAGTACTTC. Its translation: CASSATGFSREQYF.